The next 8 T cell receptor beta chains were all read from a single sample in a study of CD8 T cells in ankylosing spondylitis (dated 2017 in TCRdb). The library came from 5' RACE. The run used an Illumina HiSeq 2500. The public reads were quality trimmed at Q25 with fastp and then assembled into clones with MiXCR by TCRdb, keeping productive beta chains. One record per CDR3 amino acid sequence lists the most common genes and DNA. The sample includes about 190,000 distinct CDR3 sequences, with 13% observed a single time. The ten largest clones capture more than 9.5% of the sample. The source material was blood, either unsorted or a sorted T cell fraction (not recorded which). The receptors here all came from a female donor with ankylosing spondylitis or in good health (not recorded which).

Ten or more counts support this clonotype. The V and J genes are TRBV5-1 and TRBJ2-5, with TRBD2 identical over 10 bases. The CDR3 has 16 residues. Germline CDR1 is SGHRS and CDR2 is YFSETQ. V lost 3 bases, J lost 3 bases, and 8 bases stayed unmatched. This CDR3 reads CASSWPPGLAKETQYF. CDR3 bases: TGCGCCAGCAGCTGGCCGCCGGGACTAGCGAAAGAGACCCAGTACTTC.

A few counts support this clonotype. This chain uses TRBV12-3 or TRBV12-4 with TRBJ2-1; TRBD2 might be the D (6 bases). The CDR3 spans 13 residues. Trimming removed 6 bases from V and 5 bases from J, with 11 bases in between. The CDR3 sequence is CASRREWDNEQFF. The CDR3 DNA reads TGTGCCAGCAGACGGGAGTGGGACAATGAGCAGTTCTTC.

This clonotype was observed at least ten times. This sequence joins TRBV6-2 or TRBV6-3 and TRBJ1-2; D ambiguous. The CDR3 has 11 residues. V lost 8 bases, J lost 8 bases, and 12 bases lay in between. Germline V gene sequence: CDR1 MNHEY, CDR2 SVGEGT. CDR3 residues: CASSTVGGYTF. The CDR3 DNA is TGTGCCAGCTCAACAGTCGGGGGCTACACCTTC.

Notes on this clonotype: Since a much larger clone is just one base distant, this may be a read error. The rearrangement joins TRBV20-1 to TRBJ2-5, with 7 nucleotides matching TRBD1. The CDR3 is made up of 13 amino acids. CDR1 and CDR2 from the germline V gene are DFQATT and SNEGSKA (reference sequence). The CDR3 sequence: CSANRDSQEAQYF. The CDR3 DNA follows: TGCAGTGCTAACCGGGACAGCCAAGAGGCCCAGTACTTC.

At least ten counts were recorded for this clonotype. At one end the junction does not follow the germline gene, possibly because of a read error. This chain uses TRBV29-1 with TRBJ2-1, with no clear D. The CDR3 loop spans 14 amino acids. Per the germline V gene, CDR1 is SQVTM and CDR2 is ANQGSEA. CDR3 residues: CSVEDGIPPNEQFF. CDR3 coding DNA: TGCAGCGTAGAAGATGGGATCCCGCCGAATGAGCAGTTCTTC.

The rearrangement joins TRBV7-3 to TRBJ2-2; D remains unclear. V was clipped by 4 bases and J by 4 bases, with 13 bases between them. The CDR3 spans 15 residues. The germline V gene encodes CDR1 SGHTA and CDR2 FQGTGA. The CDR3 DNA reads as TGTGCCAGCAGCTCTTACCCCACTGTCACCGGGGAGCTGTTTTTT. Amino acid sequence: CASSSYPTVTGELFF.

A word on this clonotype: An end of the junction does not agree with germline; a read error may underlie this. The chain is built from TRBV20-1 and TRBJ1-1, with TRBD1 identical over 8 bases. The CDR3 runs to 17 residues. Per the germline V gene, CDR1 is DFQATT and CDR2 is SNEGSKA (reference sequence). DNA of the CDR3: TGCTGTGCTAGAGATCCTCAACAGGGGGTAGGGAACACTGAAGCTTTCTTT. Translation gives CCARDPQQGVGNTEAFF.

This clonotype was seen many times. The rearrangement uses TRBV7-2 and TRBJ2-2; D is possibly TRBD2 (5 bases). The CDR3 consists of 15 residues. Germline-derived CDR1 and CDR2 are SGHTA and FQGNSA. The V and J ends lost 5 bases and 2 bases respectively, with 12 bases between them. CDR3 DNA sequence: TGTGCCAGCAGCCGCGCGTGGACTAACACCGGGGAGCTGTTTTTT. Encoded protein: CASSRAWTNTGELFF.